This T cell receptor beta chain was sequenced during a study of monozygotic twins with inflammatory bowel disease. The study, taken as a whole, reports: Twins with IBD had fewer clonotypes in common with others than healthy twins, particularly during disease activity.

The V gene's germline CDR1 is MNHNS and CDR2 SASEGT. This CDR3 spans 16 amino acids. With respect to this clonotype: Antigen specificity is unknown.

After re-calling the 5' RACE reads, TCRdb lists one entry per CDR3 protein, DNA absent. This sample contains about 160,000 distinct CDR3 sequences. This clonotype was obtained from a human donor with ulcerative colitis or Crohn's disease, or a healthy co-twin of an affected twin (not recorded which). Sequenced input: blood. This chain connects TRBV6-1 to TRBJ2-1; the TCRdb call, TRBD1, lacks DNA for checking. The CDR3 here is CASRTRQGLDTNEQFF.